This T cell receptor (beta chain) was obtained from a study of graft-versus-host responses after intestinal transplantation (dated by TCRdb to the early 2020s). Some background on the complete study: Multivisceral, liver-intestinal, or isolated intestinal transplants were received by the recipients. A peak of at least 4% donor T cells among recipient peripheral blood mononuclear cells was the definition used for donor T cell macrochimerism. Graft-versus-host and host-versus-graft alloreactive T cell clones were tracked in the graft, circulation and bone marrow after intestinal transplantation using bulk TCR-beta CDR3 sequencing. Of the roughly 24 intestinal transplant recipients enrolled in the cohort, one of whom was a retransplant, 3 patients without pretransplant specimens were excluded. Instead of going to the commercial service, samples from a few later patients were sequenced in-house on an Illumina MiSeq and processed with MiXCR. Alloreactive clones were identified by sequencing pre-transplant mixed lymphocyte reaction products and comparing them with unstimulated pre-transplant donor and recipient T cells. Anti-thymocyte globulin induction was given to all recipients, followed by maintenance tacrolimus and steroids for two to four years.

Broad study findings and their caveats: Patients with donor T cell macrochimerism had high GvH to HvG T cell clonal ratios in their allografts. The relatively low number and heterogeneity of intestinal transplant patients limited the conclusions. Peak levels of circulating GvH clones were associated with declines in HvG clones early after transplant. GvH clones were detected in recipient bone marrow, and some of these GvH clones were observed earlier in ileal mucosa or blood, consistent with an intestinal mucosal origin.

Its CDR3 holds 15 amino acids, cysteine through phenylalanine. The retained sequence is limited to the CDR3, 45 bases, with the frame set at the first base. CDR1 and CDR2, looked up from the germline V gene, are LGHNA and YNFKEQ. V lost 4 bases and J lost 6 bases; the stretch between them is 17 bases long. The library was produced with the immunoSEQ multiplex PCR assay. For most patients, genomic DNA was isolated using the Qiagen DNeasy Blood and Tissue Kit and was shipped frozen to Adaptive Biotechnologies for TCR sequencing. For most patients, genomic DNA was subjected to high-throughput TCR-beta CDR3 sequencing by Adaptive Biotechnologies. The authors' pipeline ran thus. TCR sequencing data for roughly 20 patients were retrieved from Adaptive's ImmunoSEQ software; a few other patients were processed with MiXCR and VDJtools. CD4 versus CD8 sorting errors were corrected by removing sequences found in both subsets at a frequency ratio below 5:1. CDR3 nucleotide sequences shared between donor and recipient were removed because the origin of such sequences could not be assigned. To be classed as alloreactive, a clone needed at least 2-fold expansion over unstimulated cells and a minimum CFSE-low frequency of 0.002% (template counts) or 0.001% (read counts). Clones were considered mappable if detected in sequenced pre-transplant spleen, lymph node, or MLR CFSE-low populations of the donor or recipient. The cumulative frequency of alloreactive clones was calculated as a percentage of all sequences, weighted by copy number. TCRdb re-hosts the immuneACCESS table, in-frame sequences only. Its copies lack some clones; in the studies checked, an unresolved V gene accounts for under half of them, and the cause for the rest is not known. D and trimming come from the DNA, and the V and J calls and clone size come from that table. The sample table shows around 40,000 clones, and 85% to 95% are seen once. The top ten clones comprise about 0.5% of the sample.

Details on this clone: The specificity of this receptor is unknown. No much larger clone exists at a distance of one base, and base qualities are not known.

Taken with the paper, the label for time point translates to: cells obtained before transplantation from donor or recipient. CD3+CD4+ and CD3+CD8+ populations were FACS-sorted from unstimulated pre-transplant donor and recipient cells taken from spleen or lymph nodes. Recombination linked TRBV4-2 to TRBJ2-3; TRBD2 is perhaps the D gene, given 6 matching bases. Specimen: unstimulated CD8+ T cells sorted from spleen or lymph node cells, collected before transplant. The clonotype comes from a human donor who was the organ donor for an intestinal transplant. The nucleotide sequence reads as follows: TGTGCCAGCAGCCCCGGGACTGGGGTATCGGATACGCAGTATTTT. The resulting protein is CASSPGTGVSDTQYF.